This T cell receptor beta chain was captured by sequencing in a study of CD8+CD57+ T cells in acquired aplastic anemia. Germline CDR1 is DFQATT and CDR2 is SNEGSKA (reference sequence). J was trimmed by 6 bases and V by 3 bases; bases with no gene match: 8. The CDR3 is made up of 14 amino acids. TCR beta VDJ and CDR3 were profiled, and genomic DNA was the template. TCRdb used MiXCR to reprocess the reads, holding one entry per CDR3 protein. The table includes around 21,000 distinct CDR3 sequences, 40% detected once. Whole-study results and caveats: When set against total CD4+ and CD8+ pools, CD8+CD57+ cells in patients had lower diversity.

Selection for sequencing was limited to patients who had shown CD8+CD57+ cell expansion by flow cytometry. All participating patients were living with severe acquired aplastic anemia. Bead-based CD8+CD57+ cell enrichment yielded a mean 1.6 ug DNA. With regard to this clonotype: Its antigen is not identified.

The chain uses TRBV20-1 and TRBJ1-5; TRBD1 matches at 7 bases. Sequenced material: CD8+CD57+ T cells sorted from PBMCs. As to subset: bead-enriched CD8+CD57+ effector memory T cells from SAA patients. The TCR was taken from a human donor with aplastic anemia. CDR3 DNA: TGCAGTGCTAGGGGTCGGCAGGGGGGTCAGCCCCAGCATTTT. Translating gives CSARGRQGGQPQHF.